This T cell receptor beta chain stems from a study of cytomegalovirus exposure and HLA in healthy donors. Overall study results and limits: The CMV antigen specificity of a few CMV-associated chains was confirmed through in vitro analysis.

From germline, CDR1 is DFQATT and CDR2 SNEGSKA (reference sequence). V lost 5 bases and J lost 7, with 12 bases in between. The CDR3 spans 11 residues. Repertoires were generated with immunoSEQ multiplex PCR, while TCRdb's copy carries only in-frame clones and drops some. Here the sample spans some 220,000 clones, 85% to 95% being singletons. Separate from the approximately 700-subject first cohort was the 120-subject validation cohort, to which the donors belonged. As for this clone: Its antigen remains unidentified.

The TCR comes from a woman aged 18-30 years in good health and CMV-seronegative. The V and J genes are TRBV20-1 and TRBJ2-7; possible D gene TRBD1, 5 bases. Source material: PBMCs. The CDR3 DNA follows: TGCAGTGCTCTACAGGCTCAGGAGCAGTACTTC. Its translation is CSALQAQEQYF.